One sample yielded the 2 T cell receptor beta chains listed below, sequenced in a study of human T cells and chemical hapten exposure. TCRdb fed the RACE reads into MiXCR, producing one record per CDR3 protein. The data show 240,000 or so distinct CDR3 sequences, 7.5% to 10% seen once. Stated time point: pre-sensitization, week 0. As to treatment: therapeutic diphenylcyclopropenone sensitization with weekly scalp DPC. This sample comprised whole blood, obtained in connection with sensitization to the hapten diphenylcyclopropenone (DPC). These receptors were obtained from a woman between 40 and 50 years old with alopecia areata. Some clones in this sample may be carry-over from other donors' samples.

In its sample, this clonotype was seen a few times. The chain links TRBV10-3 to TRBJ1-2; maybe TRBD1 (5 bases). CDR1 ENHRY and CDR2 SYGVKD come from the germline V gene. The CDR3 length is 16 residues. Trimming pared 4 bases from V and 0 bases from J, leaving 15 bases between. The CDR3 DNA sequence: TGTGCCATCAGTGTGAAGCAGGGCTACTCTAACTATGGCTACACCTTC. Translating gives CAISVKQGYSNYGYTF.

Only a few counts were recorded for this clonotype. The chain recombines TRBV7-2 with TRBJ1-1, with 9 bases fitting TRBD1. The germline gives CDR1 SGHTA, CDR2 FQGNSA. The CDR3 is 15 residues long. With 4 bases clipped from V and 5 bases from J, the junction kept 8 bases outside the gene matches. CDR3 coding DNA: TGTGCCAGCAGCTCTACAGGGGGCGTGAGAACTGAAGCTTTCTTT. As protein: CASSSTGGVRTEAFF.